This T cell receptor beta chain comes out of a study of shared clonotypes between healthy human individuals. A CD45RA-negative memory subset and a CD45RA+ naive subset were separated from the CD4+ cells. Method: immunoSEQ multiplex PCR; TCRdb's copy keeps in-frame clones and lacks some. The table records around 550,000 clones, less than 96% of them present only once. Germline values: CDR1 SGHDT, CDR2 YYEEEE. CDR3 length equals 16 residues. J lost 7 bases, V lost 3 bases, and 6 bases had no gene match. Input material: naive CD4+ T cells sorted from blood. Subset of the sample: CD45RA+ positively selected. The chain joins TRBV5-6 to TRBJ2-1; 14 bases fit TRBD2. This clonotype originated in a woman in her twenties or thirties in good health. The DNA for the CDR3 is TGTGCCAGCAGCTCACCCTGGACTAGCGGGAGGAATGAGCAGTTCTTC. It encodes CASSSPWTSGRNEQFF. The full variable domain, rest sourced from reference TRBV5-6 and TRBJ2-1, is DAGVTQSPTHLIKTRGQQVTLRCSPKSGHDTVSWYQQALGQGPQFIFQYYEEEERQRGNFPDRFSGHQFPNYSSELNVNALLLGDSALYLCASSSPWTSGRNEQFFGPGTRLTVL.